This T cell receptor beta chain was found in a study of T cell responses to AZD1222 COVID-19 vaccine. Here immunoSEQ multiplex PCR was the method, and the copy in TCRdb shows in-frame clones only, minus some. The sample holds about 110,000 clones; around 89% are singletons and the top ten take 6.5%. V was cut by 1 base and J by 4 bases, with 7 bases left in between. The germline V gene has CDR1 MNHNS and CDR2 SASEGT. The CDR3 spans 13 residues. Concerning this clone: What it binds is not known.

Regarding the study as a whole: With two AZD1222 doses given, Spike-specific TCR breadth and depth both rose. Clonal diversity may have been underestimated, and the donors were mostly white British, with more females than males.

This chain joins TRBV6-1 and TRBJ1-2; D not certain. Specimen: peripheral blood, collected 28 days after the second AZD1222 dose. The receptor was derived from an adult who received the AZD1222 COVID-19 vaccine. CDR3 bases: TGTGCCAGCAGTGAAGGAAGCCTCTATGGCTACACCTTC. This gives the protein CASSEGSLYGYTF.